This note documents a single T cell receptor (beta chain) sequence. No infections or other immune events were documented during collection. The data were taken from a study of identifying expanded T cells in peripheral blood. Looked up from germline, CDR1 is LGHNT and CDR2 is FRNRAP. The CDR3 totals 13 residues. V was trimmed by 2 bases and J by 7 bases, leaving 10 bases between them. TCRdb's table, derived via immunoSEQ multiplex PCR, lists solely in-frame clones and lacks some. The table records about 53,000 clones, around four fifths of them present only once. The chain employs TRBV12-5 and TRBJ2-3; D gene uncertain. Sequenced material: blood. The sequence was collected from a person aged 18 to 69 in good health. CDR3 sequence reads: CASGLFVRNTQYF. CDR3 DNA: TGTGCTAGTGGTTTGTTCGTTAGAAATACGCAGTATTTT.